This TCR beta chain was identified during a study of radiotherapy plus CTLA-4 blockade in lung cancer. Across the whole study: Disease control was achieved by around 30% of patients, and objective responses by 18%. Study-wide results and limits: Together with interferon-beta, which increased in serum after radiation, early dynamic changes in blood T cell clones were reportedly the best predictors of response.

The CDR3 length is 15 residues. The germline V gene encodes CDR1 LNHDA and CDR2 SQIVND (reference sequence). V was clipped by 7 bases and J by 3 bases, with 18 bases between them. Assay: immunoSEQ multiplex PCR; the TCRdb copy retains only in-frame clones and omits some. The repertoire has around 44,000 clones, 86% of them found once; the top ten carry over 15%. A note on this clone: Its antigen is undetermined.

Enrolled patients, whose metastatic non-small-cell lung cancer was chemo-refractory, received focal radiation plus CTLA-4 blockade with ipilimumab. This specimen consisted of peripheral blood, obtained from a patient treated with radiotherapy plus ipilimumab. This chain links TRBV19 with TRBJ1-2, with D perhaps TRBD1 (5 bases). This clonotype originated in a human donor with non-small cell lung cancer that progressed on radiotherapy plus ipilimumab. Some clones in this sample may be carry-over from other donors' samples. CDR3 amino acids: CASNPRAGGDYGYTF. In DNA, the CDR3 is TGTGCCAGTAACCCGAGGGCGGGGGGAGACTATGGCTACACCTTC.